The 28 T cell receptor beta chains below come from one sample, sequenced in a study of a mutant IDH1 vaccine in newly diagnosed glioma. Assay: immunoSEQ multiplex PCR; the TCRdb copy retains only in-frame clones and omits some. The sample comprises about 38,000 clones, just under 95% of which are singletons, and 18% rests with the top ten. Described time point: baseline, week 1 (first vaccination visit). As to treatment: pre-vaccination baseline after standard-of-care therapy. The sequencing here drew on PBMCs, taken from a glioma patient treated with radiotherapy, temozolomide or both. These receptor sequences come from a man in his late teens or twenties with glioma.

The chain employs TRBV5-1 and TRBJ2-7; maybe TRBD1 (6 bases). The CDR3 is 12 amino acids. V was clipped by 0 bases and J by 6 bases, with 7 bases between them. CDR1 SGHRS and CDR2 YFSETQ come from the germline V gene. CDR3 residues: CASSLDRAEQYF. DNA for the CDR3: TGCGCCAGCAGCTTGGACAGGGCCGAGCAGTACTTC.

For the CDR3, the DNA is TGTGCCAGCTCTCAGGAGCCCTACGAGCAGTACTTC. Residues: CASSQEPYEQYF. V is TRBV6-1 and J is TRBJ2-7; D call uncertain. Per germline, CDR1 MNHNS and CDR2 SASEGT. V shed 8 bases and J shed 2 bases, with 10 bases lying between them. This CDR3 is 12 amino acids long.

The genes are TRBV9 and TRBJ2-7, with a possible D match to TRBD1 (6 bases). The CDR3 has 15 residues. V was clipped by 0 bases and J by 4 bases, with 14 bases between them. CDR1 is SGDLS, CDR2 YYNGEE, per germline. The CDR3 DNA is TGTGCCAGCAGCGTAGCTCCACAAGGACAGTACGAGCAGTACTTC. Amino acid sequence: CASSVAPQGQYEQYF.

The chain employs TRBV7-9 and TRBJ2-7; 7 nucleotides align to TRBD2. The CDR3 is made up of 14 amino acids. Germline trimming cut 5 bases from V and 2 bases from J; bases unmatched to any gene: 6. From germline, CDR1 is SEHNR and CDR2 FQNEAQ (reference sequence). As DNA, the CDR3 is TGTGCCAGCAGCCTAGTAGCGGGCCCCTACGAGCAGTACTTC. This codes for CASSLVAGPYEQYF.

The V gene is TRBV4-3, the J gene TRBJ2-3; TRBD1 matches 9 bases. Germline assignment: CDR1 LGHNA and CDR2 YSLEER. The CDR3 covers 17 residues. Unmatched junction bases numbered 5, after V lost 0 bases and J lost 1 base. This CDR3 is CASSQDLRTGGTDTQYF. CDR3 nucleotides: TGCGCCAGCAGCCAAGATCTTCGGACAGGGGGCACAGATACGCAGTATTTT.

The chain recombines TRBV5-1 with TRBJ1-4; TRBD1 matches at 8 bases. J was trimmed by 8 bases and V by 4 bases; bases with no gene match: 10. Germline loops: CDR1 SGHRS, CDR2 YFSETQ. This CDR3 contains 15 residues. This chain's CDR3 is CASSLTGQGYEKLFF. CDR3 DNA sequence: TGCGCCAGCAGCCTTACAGGACAGGGATACGAAAAACTGTTTTTT.

V is TRBV6-1 and J is TRBJ1-1; no firm D call. Germline V CDR1 and CDR2: MNHNS, SASEGT. V lost 3 bases to trimming and J lost 2 bases, with 7 bases between them. The CDR3 is 13 residues long. The CDR3 region is CASSETFNTEAFF. The CDR3 nucleotides are TGTGCCAGCAGTGAGACTTTTAACACTGAAGCTTTCTTT.

This clone has just one count. This sequence joins TRBV7-2 and TRBJ2-6; D unresolved. Trimming stripped 7 bases from V and 0 bases from J, with 7 bases between. Germline V gene lookup returns CDR1 SGHTA and CDR2 FQGNSA. The CDR3 runs to 14 residues. The CDR3 loop is CASIVGSGANVLTF. The CDR3 DNA sequence: TGTGCCAGCATCGTCGGCTCTGGGGCCAACGTCCTGACTTTC. The full variable domain, its missing parts supplied by reference TRBV7-2 and TRBJ2-6, is GAGVSQSPSNKVTEKGKDVELRCDPISGHTALYWYRQSLGQGLEFLIYFQGNSAPDKSGLPSDRFSAERTGGSVSTLTIQRTQQEDSAVYLCASIVGSGANVLTFGAGSRLTVL.

A note on this clone: The germline gene is not matched at one end of the junction; a read error may be the cause. J is TRBJ1-2 and V is TRBV18; 7 bases agree with TRBD1. Germline V CDR1 and CDR2: KGHSH, LQKENI. CDR3 size: 15 residues. The chain's CDR3 is CASSPRDSPLKAKSF. For the CDR3, the DNA is TGTGCCAGCTCACCACGGGACAGCCCGTTGAAAGCTAAGTCCTTC.

J is TRBJ2-1 and V is TRBV27; D gene ambiguous. The CDR3 length is 13 residues. Germline V gene data show CDR1 as MNHEY and CDR2 as SMNVEV (reference sequence). Trimming took off 5 bases at V and 7 bases at J, with 12 bases between the two ends. CDR3 region: CASSPVSVNEQFF. The DNA for the CDR3 is TGTGCCAGCAGTCCCGTAAGCGTGAATGAGCAGTTCTTC.

This clone was detected only a few times. The gene calls are TRBV19 and TRBJ1-1; 10 positions agree with TRBD1. This CDR3 comprises 16 residues. Germline V gene data show CDR1 as LNHDA and CDR2 as SQIVND (reference sequence). V gave up 3 bases and J gave up 4 bases; unmatched junction bases: 8. This CDR3 is CASSMGTGARITEAFF. The CDR3 bases are TGTGCCAGTAGTATGGGGACAGGGGCTAGGATCACTGAAGCTTTCTTT. Looking up the rest from reference TRBV19 and TRBJ1-1 gives the full variable domain: DGGITQSPKYLFRKEGQNVTLSCEQNLNHDAMYWYRQDPGQGLRLIYYSQIVNDFQKGDIAEGYSVSREKKESFPLTVTSAQKNPTAFYLCASSMGTGARITEAFFGQGTRLTVV.

This clone showed up just once. J is TRBJ1-6 and V is TRBV9; D gene uncertain. Trimming took off 0 bases at V and 2 bases at J, with 15 bases between the two ends. Germline values: CDR1 SGDLS, CDR2 YYNGEE. The CDR3 covers 18 residues. The CDR3 bases are TGTGCCAGCAGCGTAGCCCCAAAGGAGGGCACCTATAATTCACCCCTCCACTTT. Protein sequence: CASSVAPKEGTYNSPLHF.

The chain is built from TRBV7-9 and TRBJ2-5, with unresolved D. The CDR3 runs to 13 residues. CDR1 is SEHNR and CDR2 is FQNEAQ in the germline V gene (reference sequence). V was trimmed by 5 bases and J by 5 bases, leaving 12 bases between them. The CDR3 region is CASSPNLGETQYF. For the CDR3, the DNA is TGTGCCAGCAGCCCGAATTTGGGGGAGACCCAGTACTTC.

CDR3 nucleotide sequence: TGTGCCAGCAGTGAAGGGACAGGGGGCTACGAGCAGTACTTC. It is translated as CASSEGTGGYEQYF. This chain links TRBV6-1 with TRBJ2-7; TRBD1 matches 10 bases. V lost 1 base and J lost 3; bases outside the gene matches: 0. Germline CDR1 is MNHNS and CDR2 is SASEGT. CDR3 length equals 14 residues.

This clone occurred once. This sequence joins TRBV25-1 and TRBJ1-1, with a tentative D call TRBD1 (6 bases). Germline V gene data show CDR1 as MGHDK and CDR2 as SYGVNS. Trimming took 3 bases from V and 5 from J, leaving 22 bases between them. This CDR3 has 17 amino acids. The CDR3 reads CASSDRDIARGRTEAFF. The CDR3 nucleotides are TGTGCCAGCAGTGACCGTGACATCGCCAGGGGAAGGACTGAAGCTTTCTTT.

This chain connects TRBV7-2 to TRBJ2-7, with no clear D. The V end was cut by 0 bases, the J end by 4 bases, with 10 bases between. Per germline, CDR1 SGHTA and CDR2 FQGNSA. The CDR3 contains 14 residues. DNA of the CDR3: TGTGCCAGCAGCTTAGCAAGCTCGAGTTACGAGCAGTACTTC. Its protein is CASSLASSSYEQYF.

The V and J genes are TRBV30 and TRBJ1-6; TRBD1 might be the D (6 bases). The CDR3 runs 13 residues. Germline lookup yields CDR1 GTSNPN and CDR2 SVGIG (reference sequence). The germline V and J ends were trimmed by 3 bases and 7 bases, with 10 bases remaining between them. CDR3 amino acids: CAWRGGGNSPLHF. In DNA form, the CDR3 reads TGTGCCTGGAGGGGAGGGGGGAATTCACCCCTCCACTTT.

CDR3 loop: CAIRAGGDGYTF. In nucleotides, the CDR3 is TGTGCCATCAGGGCTGGCGGGGATGGCTACACCTTC. The rearrangement uses TRBV10-3 and TRBJ1-2, with no clear D. Germline V gene data show CDR1 as ENHRY and CDR2 as SYGVKD. The germline V and J ends were trimmed by 6 bases and 6 bases, with 11 bases remaining between them. This CDR3 has 12 amino acids.

Notes on this clone: A junction end diverges from the germline sequence, so it may reflect a read error. The genes are TRBV28 and TRBJ2-5; possibly TRBD2 for D (6 bases). The germline V gene encodes CDR1 MDHEN and CDR2 SYDVKM. The CDR3 length is 13 residues. CDR3 sequence reads: CASSSPTRGTGDF. The CDR3 DNA is TGTGCCAGCAGCTCCCCGACCCGCGGGACGGGGGACTTC.

The rearrangement links TRBV28 to TRBJ1-1, with D hard to call. CDR1 is MDHEN, CDR2 SYDVKM, per germline. V shed 8 bases and J shed 5 bases, with 12 bases lying between them. The CDR3 runs 12 residues. The CDR3 here is CASQNWGTEAFF. The DNA of the CDR3 is TGTGCCAGCCAGAATTGGGGTACTGAAGCTTTCTTT.

The V and J genes are TRBV5-5 and TRBJ1-1, with D uncertain. The CDR3 has 12 residues. V was pared by 1 base and J by 6 bases, with 7 bases between. CDR1 is SGHKS, CDR2 YYEKEE, per germline (reference sequence). CDR3 in DNA: TGTGCCAGCAGCTTGCCCGGAGCTGAAGCTTTCTTT. It is translated as CASSLPGAEAFF.

The V call is TRBV29-1, the J call TRBJ1-1; 8 positions match TRBD1. The V and J ends lost 7 bases and 7 bases, in that order; junction bases with no gene match: 8. CDR1 and CDR2 from the germline V gene are SQVTM and ANQGSEA. There are 12 residues in the CDR3. Here the CDR3 DNA reads TGCAGCGCCGCAGGGGGCGGGGGTGAAGCTTTCTTT. Encoded protein: CSAAGGGGEAFF.

The V call is TRBV4-2, the J call TRBJ2-7; TRBD2 matches 7 bases. The junction had 10 bases not matched to a gene; V was cut back by 0 bases and J by 5 bases. The CDR3 consists of 16 residues. Germline V gives CDR1 LGHNA, CDR2 YNFKEQ. The CDR3 reads CASSQDEGGTADEQYF. CDR3 DNA sequence: TGTGCCAGCAGCCAAGATGAGGGAGGGACGGCGGACGAGCAGTACTTC.

The rearrangement joins TRBV6-5 to TRBJ1-2; the D gene is possibly TRBD1 (6 bases). This CDR3 comprises 13 residues. The V end lost 2 bases, the J end lost 4 bases, and 8 bases lay between the germline ends. Germline CDR1 and CDR2: MNHEY and SVGAGI. CDR3 sequence (DNA): TGTGCCAGCAGTTACCAGGGGACCTATGGCTACACCTTC. Encoded protein: CASSYQGTYGYTF.

This clone was seen only once. The genes are TRBV12-2 and TRBJ2-3; the table's D call of TRBD2 was not tested on the DNA. TRBV12-2 is a known pseudogene. The CDR3 length is 13 residues. The CDR3 sequence is CASRSGRRGAQYF. Written as DNA, the CDR3 is TGTGCAAGTCGCTCGGGACGACGGGGGGCGCAGTATTTT.

The CDR3 here is CASSPQGQGKYSPLHF. CDR3 sequence (DNA): TGTGCCAGCTCACCACAAGGACAGGGTAAATATTCACCCCTCCACTTT. The chain couples TRBV18 to TRBJ1-6, with 8 bases fitting TRBD1. V dropped 1 base and J dropped 8; count of bases not matched to a gene: 7. The CDR3 spans 16 residues. The germline CDR1 and CDR2 sequences are KGHSH and LQKENI.

Of note for this clone: Relative to the germline gene, one junction end is altered; a read error may explain this. V usage is TRBV7-9 and J usage is TRBJ2-2; a possible D gene is TRBD2 (5 bases). This CDR3 contains 14 residues. Germline values: CDR1 SEHNR, CDR2 FQNEAQ (reference sequence). CDR3 coding DNA: TGTGCCAGCAGCTTAGACGGGAACGCCGGGGAGCTGTTTTTT. Translated, it gives CASSLDGNAGELFF.

The V call is TRBV29-1, the J call TRBJ2-2; D is undetermined. Trimming took 4 bases from V and 0 from J, leaving 6 bases between them. This CDR3 contains 13 residues. Per germline, CDR1 SQVTM and CDR2 ANQGSEA. The CDR3 spells CSVVQANTGELFF. The CDR3 region has the DNA TGCAGCGTTGTTCAGGCGAACACCGGGGAGCTGTTTTTT.